This T cell receptor beta chain came from a study of T cell responses to AZD1222 COVID-19 vaccine. The overall study: Second-dose timings of about 4 or about 12 weeks were pooled. Study results and limitations: Reportedly, close to half of spike-specific TCRs are directed against unmutated variant regions. Two AZD1222 administrations were followed by greater Spike-specific TCR breadth and depth.

Comment on this clone: Its specificity is not known.

Germline CDR1 reads MGHRA; CDR2 reads YSYEKL. Between the trimmed V and J ends, which lost 2 bases and 8 bases, there was a span of 13 bases. This CDR3 has 14 residues. Sequencing was performed with immunoSEQ multiplex PCR; in TCRdb, only in-frame clones are kept and a portion is missing. The repertoire includes around 130,000 clones, roughly 94% of them detected once, and around 7% sits in the top ten. J is TRBJ2-1 and V is TRBV4-1; D call uncertain. The receptor comes from an adult in good health. The sequenced sample was peripheral blood, obtained on day 0 of AZD1222 vaccination. DNA of the CDR3: TGCGCCAGCAGCCAAATAGGATGGTTCGATGAGCAGTTCTTC. This codes for CASSQIGWFDEQFF.